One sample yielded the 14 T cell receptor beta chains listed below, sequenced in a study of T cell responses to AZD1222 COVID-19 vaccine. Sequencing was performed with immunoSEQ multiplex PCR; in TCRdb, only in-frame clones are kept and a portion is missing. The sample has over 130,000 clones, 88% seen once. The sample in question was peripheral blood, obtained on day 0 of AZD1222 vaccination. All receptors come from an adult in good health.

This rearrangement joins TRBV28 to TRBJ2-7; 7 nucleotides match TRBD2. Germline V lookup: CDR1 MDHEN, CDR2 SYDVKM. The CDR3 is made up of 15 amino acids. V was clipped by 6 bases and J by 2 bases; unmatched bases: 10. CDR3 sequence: CASSPPTGGPYEQYF. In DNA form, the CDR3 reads TGTGCCAGCAGCCCGCCAACGGGGGGACCCTACGAGCAGTACTTC.

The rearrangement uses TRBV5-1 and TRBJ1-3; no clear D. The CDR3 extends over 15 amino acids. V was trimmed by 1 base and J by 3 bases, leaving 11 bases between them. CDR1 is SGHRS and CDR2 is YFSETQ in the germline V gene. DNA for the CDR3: TGCGCCAGCAGCTTGAGTGGCTATGGTGGAAACACCATATATTTT. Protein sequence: CASSLSGYGGNTIYF.

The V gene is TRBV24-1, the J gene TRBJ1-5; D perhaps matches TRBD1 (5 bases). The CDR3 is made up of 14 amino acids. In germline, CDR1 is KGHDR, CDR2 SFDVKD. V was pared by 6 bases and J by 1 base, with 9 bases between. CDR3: CATSPDSSNQPQHF. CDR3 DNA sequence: TGTGCCACCAGTCCTGACAGCAGCAATCAGCCCCAGCATTTT.

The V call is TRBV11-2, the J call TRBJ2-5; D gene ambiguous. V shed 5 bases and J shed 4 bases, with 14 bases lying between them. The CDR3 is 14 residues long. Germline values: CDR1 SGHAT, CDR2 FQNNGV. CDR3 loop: CASSRRLAPETQYF. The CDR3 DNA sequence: TGTGCCAGCAGCCGGCGGCTTGCCCCAGAGACCCAGTACTTC.

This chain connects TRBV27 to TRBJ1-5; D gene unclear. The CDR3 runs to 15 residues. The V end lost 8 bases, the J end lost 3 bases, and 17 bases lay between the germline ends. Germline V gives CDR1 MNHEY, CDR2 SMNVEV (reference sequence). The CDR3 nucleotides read TGTGCCAGCTCAGCAGGTAGGAGTCACAATCAGCCCCAGCATTTT. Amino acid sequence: CASSAGRSHNQPQHF.

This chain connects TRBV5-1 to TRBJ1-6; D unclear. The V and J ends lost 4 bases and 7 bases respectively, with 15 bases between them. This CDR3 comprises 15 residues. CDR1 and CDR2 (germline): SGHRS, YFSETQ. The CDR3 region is CASSGDVGWNSPLHF. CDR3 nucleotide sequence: TGCGCCAGCAGCGGTGATGTGGGTTGGAATTCACCCCTCCACTTT. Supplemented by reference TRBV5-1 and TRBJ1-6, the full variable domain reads KAGVTQTPRYLIKTRGQQVTLSCSPISGHRSVSWYQQTPGQGLQFLFEYFSETQRNKGNFPGRFSGRQFSNSRSEMNVSTLELGDSALYLCASSGDVGWNSPLHFGNGTRLTVT.

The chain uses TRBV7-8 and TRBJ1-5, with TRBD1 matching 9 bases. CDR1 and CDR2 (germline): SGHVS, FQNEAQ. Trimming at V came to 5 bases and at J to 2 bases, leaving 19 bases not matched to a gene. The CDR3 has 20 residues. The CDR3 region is CASSPRRGTGSYLGNQPQHF. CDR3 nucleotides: TGTGCCAGCAGCCCGAGACGAGGGACAGGGAGTTACCTGGGCAATCAGCCCCAGCATTTT.

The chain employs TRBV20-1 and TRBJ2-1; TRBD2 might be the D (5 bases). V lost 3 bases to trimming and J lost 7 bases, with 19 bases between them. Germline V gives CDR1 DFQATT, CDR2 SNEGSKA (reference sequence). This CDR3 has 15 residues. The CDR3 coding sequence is TGCAGTGCTAGTGCCAGAAGGAGCCGGGATAATGAGCAGTTCTTC. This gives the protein CSASARRSRDNEQFF.

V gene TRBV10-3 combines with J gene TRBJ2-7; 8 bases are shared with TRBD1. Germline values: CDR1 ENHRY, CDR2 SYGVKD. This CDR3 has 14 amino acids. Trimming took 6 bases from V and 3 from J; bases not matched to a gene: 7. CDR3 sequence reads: CAIRAGTGGYEQYF. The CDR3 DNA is TGTGCCATCAGGGCCGGTACAGGGGGCTACGAGCAGTACTTC.

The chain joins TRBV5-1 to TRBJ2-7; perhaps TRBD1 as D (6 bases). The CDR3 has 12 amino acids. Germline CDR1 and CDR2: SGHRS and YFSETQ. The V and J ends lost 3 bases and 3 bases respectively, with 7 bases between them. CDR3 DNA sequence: TGCGCCAGCAGCTCACAGGGCTACGAGCAGTACTTC. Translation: CASSSQGYEQYF.

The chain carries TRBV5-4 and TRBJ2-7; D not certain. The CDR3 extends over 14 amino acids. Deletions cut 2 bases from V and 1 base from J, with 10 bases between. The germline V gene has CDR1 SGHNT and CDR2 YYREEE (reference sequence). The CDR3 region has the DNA TGTGCCAGCAGCTTCAGTTCACAGTCCTACGAGCAGTACTTC. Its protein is CASSFSSQSYEQYF.

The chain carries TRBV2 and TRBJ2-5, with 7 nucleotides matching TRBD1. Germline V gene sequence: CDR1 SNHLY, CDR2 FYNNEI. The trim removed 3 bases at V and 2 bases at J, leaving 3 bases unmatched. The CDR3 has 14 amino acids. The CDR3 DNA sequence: TGTGCCAGCAGTGATCCGGGACAGCAAGAGACCCAGTACTTC. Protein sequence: CASSDPGQQETQYF.

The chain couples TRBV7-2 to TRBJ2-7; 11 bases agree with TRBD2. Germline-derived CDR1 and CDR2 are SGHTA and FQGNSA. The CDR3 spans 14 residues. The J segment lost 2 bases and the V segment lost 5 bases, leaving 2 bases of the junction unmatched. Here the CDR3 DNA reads TGTGCCAGCAGCGGTAGCGGGAGGGCCTACGAGCAGTACTTC. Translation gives CASSGSGRAYEQYF.

Here the CDR3 reads CASSIFGEGGQPQHF. CDR3 nucleotides: TGTGCCAGTAGTATATTCGGGGAAGGGGGTCAGCCCCAGCATTTT. The chain is built from TRBV19 and TRBJ1-5, with D possibly matching TRBD1 (6 bases). V was pared by 2 bases and J by 6 bases, with 14 bases between. Germline V gives CDR1 LNHDA, CDR2 SQIVND (reference sequence). The CDR3 runs to 15 residues.